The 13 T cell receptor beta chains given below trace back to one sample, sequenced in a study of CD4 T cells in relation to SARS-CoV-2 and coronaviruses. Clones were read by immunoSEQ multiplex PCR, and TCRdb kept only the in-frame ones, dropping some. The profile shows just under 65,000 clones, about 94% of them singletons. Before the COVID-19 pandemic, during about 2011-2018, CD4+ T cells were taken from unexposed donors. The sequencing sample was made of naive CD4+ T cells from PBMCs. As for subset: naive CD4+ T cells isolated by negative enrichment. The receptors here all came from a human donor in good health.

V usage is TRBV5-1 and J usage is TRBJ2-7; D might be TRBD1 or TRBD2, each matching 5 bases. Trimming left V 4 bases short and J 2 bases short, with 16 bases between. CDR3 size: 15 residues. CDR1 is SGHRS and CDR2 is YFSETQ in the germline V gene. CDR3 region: CASSPSGGVTYEQYF. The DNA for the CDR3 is TGCGCCAGCAGCCCCTCTGGGGGAGTTACCTACGAGCAGTACTTC.

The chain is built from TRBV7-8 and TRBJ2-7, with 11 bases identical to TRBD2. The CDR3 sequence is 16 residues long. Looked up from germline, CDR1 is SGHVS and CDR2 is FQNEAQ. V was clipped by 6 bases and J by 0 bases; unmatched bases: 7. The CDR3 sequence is CASSPRLAGISYEQYF. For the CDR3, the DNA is TGTGCCAGCAGTCCTCGACTAGCGGGGATCTCCTACGAGCAGTACTTC.

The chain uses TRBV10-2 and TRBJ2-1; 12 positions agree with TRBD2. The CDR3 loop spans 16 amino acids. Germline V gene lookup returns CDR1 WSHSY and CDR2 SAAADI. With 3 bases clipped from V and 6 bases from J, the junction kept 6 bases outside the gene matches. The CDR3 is CASSDPRLAGVNEQFF. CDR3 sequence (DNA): TGCGCCAGCAGTGACCCTAGACTAGCGGGAGTCAATGAGCAGTTCTTC.

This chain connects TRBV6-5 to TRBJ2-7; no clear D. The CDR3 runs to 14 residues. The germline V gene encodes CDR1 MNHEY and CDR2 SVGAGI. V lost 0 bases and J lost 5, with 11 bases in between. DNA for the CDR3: TGTGCCAGCAGTTACTCTTTTCAAACCCACGAGCAGTACTTC. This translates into CASSYSFQTHEQYF.

The CDR3 protein is CASGGAGGMFTQPQHF. The CDR3 DNA sequence: TGTGCCAGCGGGGGGGCAGGGGGCATGTTTACTCAGCCCCAGCATTTT. The chain employs TRBV2 and TRBJ1-5; TRBD1 matches at 8 bases. CDR3 length equals 16 residues. Germline CDR1 reads SNHLY; CDR2 reads FYNNEI. J gave up 6 bases and V 8 bases, and 15 bases lay outside the gene matches.

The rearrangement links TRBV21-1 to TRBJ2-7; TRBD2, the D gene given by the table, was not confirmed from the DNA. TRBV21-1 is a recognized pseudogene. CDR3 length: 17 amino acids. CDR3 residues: CASSKARDGRHPAEQYF. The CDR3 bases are TGTGCCAGCAGCAAAGCGCGAGACGGGAGGCATCCTGCCGAGCAGTACTTC.

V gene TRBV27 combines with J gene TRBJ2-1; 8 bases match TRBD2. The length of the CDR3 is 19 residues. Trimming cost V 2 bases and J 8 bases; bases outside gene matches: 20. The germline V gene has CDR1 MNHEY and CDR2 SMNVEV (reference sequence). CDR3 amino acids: CASSLASFQREHLMDEQFF. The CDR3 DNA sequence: TGTGCCAGCAGTTTAGCCTCCTTCCAGCGGGAGCACCTGATGGATGAGCAGTTCTTC.

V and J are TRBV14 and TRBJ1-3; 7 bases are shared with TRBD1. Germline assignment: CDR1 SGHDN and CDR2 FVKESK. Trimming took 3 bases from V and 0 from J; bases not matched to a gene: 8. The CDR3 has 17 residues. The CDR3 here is CASSQQTGRSSGNTIYF. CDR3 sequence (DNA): TGTGCCAGCAGCCAGCAGACAGGGCGTTCCTCTGGAAACACCATATATTTT.

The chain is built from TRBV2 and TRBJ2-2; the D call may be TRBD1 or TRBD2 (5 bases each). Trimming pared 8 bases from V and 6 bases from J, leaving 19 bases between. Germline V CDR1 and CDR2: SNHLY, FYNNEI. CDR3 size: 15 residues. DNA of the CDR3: TGTGCCAGCCAGGGACCAGGGATTGCCGCCGGGGAGCTGTTTTTT. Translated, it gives CASQGPGIAAGELFF.

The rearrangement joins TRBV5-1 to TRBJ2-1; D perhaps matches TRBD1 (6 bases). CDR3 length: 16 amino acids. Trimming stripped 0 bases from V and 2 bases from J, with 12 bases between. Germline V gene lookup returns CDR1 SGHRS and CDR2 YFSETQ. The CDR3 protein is CASSLDTGTTYNEQFF. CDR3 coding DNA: TGCGCCAGCAGCTTGGACACCGGGACAACCTACAATGAGCAGTTCTTC.

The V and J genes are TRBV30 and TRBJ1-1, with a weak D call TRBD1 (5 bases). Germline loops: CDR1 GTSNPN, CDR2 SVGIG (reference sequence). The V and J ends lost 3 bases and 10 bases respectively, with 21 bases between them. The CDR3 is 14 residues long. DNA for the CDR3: TGTGCCTGGAGGCGAGGGCAGGGAAACTTGGTAGCTTTCTTT. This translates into CAWRRGQGNLVAFF. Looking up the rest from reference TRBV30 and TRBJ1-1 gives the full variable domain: SQTIHQWPATLVQPVGSPLSLECTVEGTSNPNLYWYRQAAGRGLQLLFYSVGIGQISSEVPQNLSASRPQDRQFILSSKKLLLSDSGFYLCAWRRGQGNLVAFFGQGTRLTVV.

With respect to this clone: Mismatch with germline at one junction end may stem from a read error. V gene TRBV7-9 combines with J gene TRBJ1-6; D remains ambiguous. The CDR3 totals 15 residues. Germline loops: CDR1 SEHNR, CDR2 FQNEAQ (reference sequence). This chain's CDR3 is CVSSGTAVKSGPLHF. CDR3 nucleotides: TGTGTCAGCAGCGGAACGGCGGTTAAGTCAGGACCCCTCCACTTT.

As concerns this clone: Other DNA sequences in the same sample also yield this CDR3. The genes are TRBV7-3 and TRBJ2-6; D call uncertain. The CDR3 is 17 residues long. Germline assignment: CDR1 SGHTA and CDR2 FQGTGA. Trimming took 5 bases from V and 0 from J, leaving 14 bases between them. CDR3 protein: CASSPRPPTSGANVLTF. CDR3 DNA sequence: TGTGCCAGCAGCCCCCGGCCCCCTACCTCTGGGGCCAACGTCCTGACTTTC.